This T cell receptor beta chain was found in a study of shared clonotypes between healthy human individuals. The wider study: Per donor, three plates held CD4 naive cells, three held CD4 memory, two held CD8 naive and one held CD8 memory. Study-level results: It was anticipated that sequencing depth would influence how many clonotypes donors shared.

It was CD45RO-negative cells, positively selected for CCR7, that made up naive CD8 cells, with terminally differentiated effector memory CD45RA+ cells excluded. Generated by immunoSEQ multiplex PCR, the TCRdb table keeps only in-frame clones and is missing some. The sample comprises some 2.1 million clones, approximately 94% of which are singletons, and roughly 1% rests with the top ten. A note on this clone: Its antigen is still unknown.

The V and J ends lost 0 bases and 0 bases, in that order; junction bases with no gene match: 3. The CDR3 sequence is 16 residues long. Germline V gene data show CDR1 as SGHRS and CDR2 as YFSETQ. The TCR was taken from a young man in good health. The J gene is TRBJ2-3, the V gene TRBV5-1; TRBD1 matches at 8 bases. Sequenced: naive CD8+ T cells sorted from blood. The CDR3 coding sequence is TGCGCCAGCAGCTTGGCGCAGGGGGCGAGCACAGATACGCAGTATTTT. This encodes CASSLAQGASTDTQYF.